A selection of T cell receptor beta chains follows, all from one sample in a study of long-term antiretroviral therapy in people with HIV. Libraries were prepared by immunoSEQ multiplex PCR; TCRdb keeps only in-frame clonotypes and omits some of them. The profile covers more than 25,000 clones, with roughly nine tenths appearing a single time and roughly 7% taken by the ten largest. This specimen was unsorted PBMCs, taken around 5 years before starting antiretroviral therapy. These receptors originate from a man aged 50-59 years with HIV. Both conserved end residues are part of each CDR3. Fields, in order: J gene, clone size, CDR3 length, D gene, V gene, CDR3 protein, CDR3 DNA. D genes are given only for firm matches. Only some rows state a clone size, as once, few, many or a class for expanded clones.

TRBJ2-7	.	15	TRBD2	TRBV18	CASSRTSGGTYEQYF	TGTGCCAGCTCACGGACTAGCGGGGGAACCTACGAGCAGTACTTC
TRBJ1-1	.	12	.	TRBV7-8	CASSPDSAEAFF	TGTGCCAGCAGCCCCGACAGCGCTGAAGCTTTCTTT
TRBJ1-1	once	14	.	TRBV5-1	CASSLGAVNTEAFF	TGCGCCAGCAGCTTGGGGGCCGTTAACACTGAAGCTTTCTTT
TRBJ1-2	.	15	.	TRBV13	CASSRRQQGAYGYTF	TGTGCCAGCAGCAGACGCCAACAGGGAGCCTATGGCTACACCTTC
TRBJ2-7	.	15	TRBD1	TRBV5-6	CASSIPDRDTYEQYF	TGTGCCAGCAGCATACCGGACAGGGATACCTACGAGCAGTACTTC
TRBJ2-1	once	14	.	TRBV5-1	CASRLQGVDNEQFF	TGCGCCAGCAGGTTGCAGGGTGTTGACAATGAGCAGTTCTTC
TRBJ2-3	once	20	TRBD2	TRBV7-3	CASSLIPRAGSGASTDTQYF	TGTGCCAGCAGCTTAATCCCTCGGGCTGGTAGCGGGGCTAGCACAGATACGCAGTATTTT
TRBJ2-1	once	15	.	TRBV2	CASRLRPDSYNEQFF	TGTGCCAGCAGACTCAGGCCGGACAGTTACAATGAGCAGTTCTTC
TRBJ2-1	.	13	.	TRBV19	CASSIVRELEQFF	TGTGCCAGTAGTATAGTTCGGGAGTTAGAGCAGTTCTTC
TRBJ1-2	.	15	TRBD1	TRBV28	CASRGQGAGNYGYTF	TGTGCCAGCAGAGGACAGGGGGCGGGTAACTATGGCTACACCTTC
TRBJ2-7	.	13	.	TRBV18	CASSQGNTYEQYF	TGTGCCAGCTCACAGGGGAATACCTACGAGCAGTACTTC
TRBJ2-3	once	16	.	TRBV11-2	CASSSINPPRGHTQYF	TGTGCCAGCAGCTCAATAAACCCCCCACGTGGTCACACGCAGTATTTT
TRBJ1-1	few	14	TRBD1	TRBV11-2	CASSLDRQNTEAFF	TGTGCCAGCAGCCTGGACAGGCAGAACACTGAAGCTTTCTTT
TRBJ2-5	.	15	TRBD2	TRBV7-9	CASSSRLAGGETQYF	TGTGCCAGCAGCTCGCGACTAGCGGGGGGGGAGACCCAGTACTTC
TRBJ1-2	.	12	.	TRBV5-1	CASSPDKDGYTF	TGCGCCAGCAGCCCCGACAAGGATGGCTACACCTTC
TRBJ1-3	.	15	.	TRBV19	CASSTMSGSGNTIYF	TGTGCCAGTAGTACCATGTCCGGGAGCGGAAACACCATATATTTT
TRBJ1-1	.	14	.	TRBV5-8	CASSLVRWETEAFF	TGTGCCAGCAGCTTGGTCCGGTGGGAGACTGAAGCTTTCTTT
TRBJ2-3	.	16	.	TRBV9	CASSVDPQNPTDTQYF	TGTGCCAGCAGCGTAGATCCACAGAACCCCACAGATACGCAGTATTTT
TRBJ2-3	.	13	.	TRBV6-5	CASSYPGTDTQYF	TGTGCCAGCAGTTACCCGGGCACAGATACGCAGTATTTT
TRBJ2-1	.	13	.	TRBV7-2	CASSFFDLGGQFF	TGTGCCAGCAGCTTTTTTGACTTGGGTGGGCAGTTCTTC
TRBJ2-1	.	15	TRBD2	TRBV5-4	CASSHPGLGDNEQFF	TGTGCCAGCAGCCACCCGGGACTAGGGGACAATGAGCAGTTCTTC
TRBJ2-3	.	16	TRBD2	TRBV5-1	CASSLGLAGGTDTQYF	TGCGCCAGCAGCTTGGGACTAGCGGGGGGCACAGATACGCAGTATTTT
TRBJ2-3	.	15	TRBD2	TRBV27	CASSLGTSAVDTQYF	TGTGCCAGCAGTTTAGGGACTAGCGCGGTAGATACGCAGTATTTT
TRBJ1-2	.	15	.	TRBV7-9	CASSLFGTATYGYTF	TGTGCCAGCAGCTTATTCGGGACTGCAACTTATGGCTACACCTTC
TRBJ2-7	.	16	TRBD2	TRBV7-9	CASSQLDPGGIHEQYF	TGTGCCAGCAGCCAACTGGACCCGGGAGGAATCCACGAGCAGTACTTC
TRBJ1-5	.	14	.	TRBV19	CASSISGGNQPQHF	TGTGCCAGTAGTATTTCCGGGGGCAATCAGCCCCAGCATTTT
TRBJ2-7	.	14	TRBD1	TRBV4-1	CASSQATGGGVQYF	TGCGCCAGCAGCCAAGCTACAGGGGGCGGTGTGCAGTACTTC
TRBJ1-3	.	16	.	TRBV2	CASITKGGDRGNTIYF	TGTGCCAGCATCACAAAGGGGGGGGACCGAGGAAACACCATATATTTT
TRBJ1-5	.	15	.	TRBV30	CAYSSGRQSNQPQHF	TGTGCCTACTCCAGTGGCAGGCAAAGCAATCAGCCCCAGCATTTT